These 2 T cell receptor beta chains were all obtained from the same sample, sequenced in a study of cytomegalovirus exposure and HLA in healthy donors. PCR employed 60 Vbeta and 13 Jbeta primers. The data were produced by immunoSEQ multiplex PCR, yet TCRdb's version contains in-frame clones alone and is incomplete. The sample includes just over 20,000 clones. Sequencing was carried out using PBMCs. The source of these receptors is a man aged 55 to 70 in good health and CMV-seropositive.

V usage is TRBV29-1 and J usage is TRBJ1-1; 7 nucleotides match TRBD1. J lost 4 bases, V lost 6 bases, and 5 bases had no gene match. CDR1 and CDR2 from the germline V gene are SQVTM and ANQGSEA. This CDR3 is 12 amino acids long. CDR3 region: CSVSDRFTEAFF. In DNA, the CDR3 is TGCAGCGTCTCGGACAGGTTCACTGAAGCTTTCTTT.

V usage is TRBV7-6 and J usage is TRBJ2-1; 11 positions match TRBD2. Germline loops: CDR1 SGHVS, CDR2 FNYEAQ. The CDR3 is 19 residues long. V lost 1 base, J lost 0 bases, and 8 bases stayed unmatched. CDR3 protein: CASSLGLAGGYSSYNEQFF. The CDR3 DNA sequence: TGTGCCAGCAGCTTAGGGCTAGCGGGAGGCTACAGCTCCTACAATGAGCAGTTCTTC. Together with reference TRBV7-6 and TRBJ2-1, the CDR3 gives the full variable domain: GAGVSQSPRYKVTKRGQDVALRCDPISGHVSLYWYRQALGQGPEFLTYFNYEAQQDKSGLPNDRFSAERPEGSISTLTIQRTEQRDSAMYRCASSLGLAGGYSSYNEQFFGPGTRLTVL.